This T cell receptor beta chain is from a study of T-cell memory formation after mild COVID-19. This clonotype has just a few counts. TCRdb passed the 5' RACE reads through MiXCR, listing each CDR3 protein once. The sample carries about 560,000 distinct CDR3 sequences, about 20% recorded once. The CDR3 contains 14 residues. Looked up from germline, CDR1 is SGHRS and CDR2 is YFSETQ. Trimming removed 5 bases at V and 3 bases at J, with 14 bases between. The clonotype comes from an adult woman who had mild COVID-19 (a few samples of this study predate the infection). Cell type and time point are not known. The material sequenced was PBMCs or a T cell subset sorted from them (not recorded which). The chain combines TRBV5-1 with TRBJ1-2, with unresolved D. CDR3 nucleotide sequence: TGCGCCAGCAGAACGACTGGCGAGCACTATGGCTACACCTTC. Protein sequence: CASRTTGEHYGYTF.